This entry is about one TCR beta chain. Its matching antigen is unknown. Assay: immunoSEQ multiplex PCR; the TCRdb copy retains only in-frame clones and omits some. The sample holds approximately 150,000 clones; approximately 91% are singletons and the top ten take approximately 2%. Pooling was applied to second doses at about 4 or about 12 weeks. This CDR3 has 16 amino acids. V dropped 1 base and J dropped 4; count of bases not matched to a gene: 6. CDR1 is SGHDT, CDR2 YYEEEE, per germline. This entry is derived from a study of T cell responses to AZD1222 COVID-19 vaccine. Study observations and caveats: Among vaccine-associated CD4 TCRs, coverage spanned spike, with dominance at 160-218 and 743-854. Most donors were white British and more were female, and clonal diversity was possibly underestimated. Elevations in Spike-specific TCR breadth and depth followed administration of two AZD1222 doses.

This clonotype was obtained from an adult who received the AZD1222 COVID-19 vaccine. Source: peripheral blood, taken 28 days after the second AZD1222 dose. This chain uses TRBV5-6 with TRBJ1-1; 11 bases fit TRBD1. CDR3 loop: CASSLRTGGSRTEAFF. CDR3 sequence (DNA): TGTGCCAGCAGCTTGAGGACAGGGGGCTCACGCACTGAAGCTTTCTTT.